The entry below describes one T cell receptor (beta chain). Its antigen is currently unknown. Other DNA sequences in this specimen translate into the identical CDR3. The repertoire was sequenced with immunoSEQ multiplex PCR; TCRdb's copy has only in-frame clones and lacks some. The table includes about 28,000 clones, more than 85% detected once. The data were obtained in a study of PD-1 blockade in classical Hodgkin lymphoma. The study, taken as a whole, reports: Baseline TCR diversity was reportedly lower in newly diagnosed patients than in healthy donors. It was reported as lower still in relapsed/refractory patients. Underlying causes for the observed repertoire differences were not defined, possibly disease activity or prior therapy.

V gave up 2 bases and J gave up 4 bases; unmatched junction bases: 3. Germline V gene sequence: CDR1 SGHTA, CDR2 FQGNSA. This CDR3 has 15 amino acids. The sample's time point: newly diagnosed, previously untreated cHL patient sample. Untreated, newly diagnosed classical Hodgkin lymphoma PBMCs served for comparison. The sequence derives from a human donor with classical Hodgkin lymphoma. This chain links TRBV7-2 with TRBJ2-3, with 10 bases aligning to TRBD2. What was sequenced was peripheral blood mononuclear cells (PBMCs). CDR3 bases: TGTGCCAGCAGCTTACTAGCGGGAGATTCAGATACGCAGTATTTT. Its protein is CASSLLAGDSDTQYF.